The source of this T cell receptor beta chain is a study of regulatory T cells in long-lasting Graves disease. Study context: Graves' cases, newly diagnosed, had used antithyroid drugs under 3 months.

Sequencing libraries for TCR beta were prepared with iRepertoire HTBI primers and Arm-PCR of CDR3 regions. TCRdb recomputed calls from the multiplex PCR reads with MiXCR, one row per CDR3 protein. The table records roughly 560,000 distinct CDR3 sequences, approximately 16% of them present only once. Time point noted: newly diagnosed GD, antithyroid drugs for less than 3 months. PBMC RNA was the source of the TCR library. Overall study results and limits: Few sampled subjects may have lowered accuracy. The TCR repertoire of persistent Graves' patients was less diverse than that of newly diagnosed ones. TRBV28, TRBJ1-2 and TRBJ2-5 emerged as the favored segments in persistent disease.

Germline CDR1 reads MDHEN; CDR2 reads SYDVKM. The CDR3 sequence is 14 residues long. Trimming cost V 1 base and J 4 bases, with 10 bases left between them. This clonotype was seen at least ten times. The antigen is not known. The data also belong to a second study, concerning T cells in Graves' hyperthyroidism and ophthalmopathy.

The TCR comes from a woman aged 35 to 60 with Graves disease. Sequenced here: peripheral blood mononuclear cells (PBMCs), sampled at new diagnosis, from a patient treated with antithyroid drugs. The chain couples TRBV28 to TRBJ1-2; D remains ambiguous. CDR3 coding DNA: TGTGCCAGCAGTTTATTAGGTCTGACCTATGGCTACACCTTC. Protein product: CASSLLGLTYGYTF.